A selection of T cell receptor beta chains follows, all from one sample in a study of T-cell reconstitution after alpha-beta-depleted transplantation in children. TCRdb reanalysed the PCR reads using MiXCR and keeps one entry per CDR3 protein. The repertoire has 500,000 or so distinct CDR3 sequences, approximately 30% of them found once; the top ten carry more than 2%. Sequenced here: PBMCs from the stem cell graft donor, sampled from the stem cell graft. The receptors come from a human donor who donated a stem cell graft to a child with aplastic anemia. CDR3s leave out the opening cysteine and the closing phenylalanine or tryptophan. The order of the fields is clone size, V gene, J gene, CDR3 protein. Clone sizes are given selectively: once, few, many, or a class where the clone is expanded.

clone_size: .; v_call: TRBV5-4; j_call: TRBJ1-1; cdr3_aa: ASSPEGRNTEAF
clone_size: .; v_call: TRBV6-5; j_call: TRBJ1-2; cdr3_aa: ASSYYMGQGASYGYT
clone_size: .; v_call: TRBV18; j_call: TRBJ2-1; cdr3_aa: ASSPWDGLTYNEQF
clone_size: .; v_call: TRBV5-1; j_call: TRBJ2-1; cdr3_aa: ASSETSGSIYEQF
clone_size: few; v_call: TRBV19; j_call: TRBJ2-1; cdr3_aa: ASSIVAGAGAYNEQF
clone_size: .; v_call: TRBV6-2/TRBV6-3; j_call: TRBJ2-3; cdr3_aa: ASKPQGRVTDTQY
clone_size: few; v_call: TRBV6-6; j_call: TRBJ1-1; cdr3_aa: ATDGGTEAF
clone_size: .; v_call: TRBV12-3/TRBV12-4; j_call: TRBJ1-4; cdr3_aa: ASRRGQAPPEKLF
clone_size: .; v_call: TRBV25-1; j_call: TRBJ1-2; cdr3_aa: ASSGGWGANYGYT
clone_size: few; v_call: TRBV6-1; j_call: TRBJ2-2; cdr3_aa: ASSRGRQNTGELF
clone_size: few; v_call: TRBV7-3; j_call: TRBJ2-1; cdr3_aa: ASSLSGATYNEQF
clone_size: .; v_call: TRBV6-5; j_call: TRBJ2-2; cdr3_aa: ASSQDRANTGELF
clone_size: few; v_call: TRBV28; j_call: TRBJ1-1; cdr3_aa: ASSFVRGDTEAF
clone_size: .; v_call: TRBV6-2/TRBV6-3; j_call: TRBJ2-7; cdr3_aa: ASSDPGLQPYEQY